Listed below are T cell receptor beta chains from one sample, sequenced in a study of T cell repertoires in aging, cancer and after chemotherapy. TCRdb re-called the multiplex PCR reads through MiXCR, storing one row per CDR3 protein. The table shows 9,000 to 9,500 distinct CDR3 sequences, with under 35% occurring only once. The sample was blood. The receptor source for this set is a human donor in good health. Both conserved end residues are part of each CDR3. The D gene is left open where the match is weak. Part of the rows lack a size; the others show once, few, many or a class for expanded clones.

NA	TRBJ1-4	NA	TRBV11-2	CASSLDLGRSDEKLFF	TGTGCCAGCAGCTTAGATCTAGGACGGAGCGATGAAAAACTGTTTTTT
NA	TRBJ2-1	NA	TRBV5-6	CASSLGGYNEQFF	TGTGCCAGCAGCTTGGGCGGGTACAATGAGCAGTTCTTC
NA	TRBJ2-7	NA	TRBV27	CASSSRDVSSYEQYF	TGTGCCAGCAGTTCCCGGGACGTCAGCTCCTACGAGCAGTACTTC
NA	TRBJ2-5	NA	TRBV15	CATSRDWGRGHETQYF	TGTGCCACCAGCAGAGATTGGGGCAGGGGACATGAGACCCAGTACTTC
TRBD2	TRBJ2-2	few	TRBV4-3	CASSQSTSAGDTGELFF	TGTGCCAGCAGCCAATCTACTTCGGCGGGGGACACCGGGGAGCTGTTTTTT
NA	TRBJ1-4	medium-sized	TRBV19	CASSPSGIANEKLFF	TGTGCCAGTAGTCCCTCGGGAATTGCTAATGAAAAACTGTTTTTT
NA	TRBJ1-5	NA	TRBV7-2	CASSLAAAQVQPQHF	TGTGCCAGCAGCTTAGCGGCAGCCCAGGTTCAGCCCCAGCATTTT
NA	TRBJ1-5	NA	TRBV10-3	CASKGRVNQPQHF	TGTGCCTCGAAGGGGCGGGTTAATCAGCCCCAGCATTTT
NA	TRBJ2-6	NA	TRBV4-3	CASSQDGNSGANVLTF	TGCGCCAGCAGCCAAGATGGTAACTCTGGGGCCAACGTCCTGACTTTC
NA	TRBJ1-1	few	TRBV19	CASSIVSSGTEAFF	TGTGCCAGTAGTATAGTTTCCTCCGGCACTGAAGCTTTCTTT
NA	TRBJ1-1	NA	TRBV5-6	CASSISGLNTEAFF	TGTGCCAGCAGCATCTCAGGTCTGAACACTGAAGCTTTCTTT
TRBD2	TRBJ2-1	NA	TRBV7-3	CASSDSGGKVF	TGTGCCAGCAGCGATAGCGGGGGGAAAGTCTTC
NA	TRBJ2-1	few	TRBV6-4	CASSTSSYNEQFF	TGTGCCAGCAGTACCAGCTCCTACAATGAGCAGTTCTTC
NA	TRBJ1-6	few	TRBV7-9	CASSPQSVGNSPLHF	TGTGCCAGCAGCCCCCAGTCCGTTGGGAACTCACCCCTCCACTTT
NA	TRBJ1-1	NA	TRBV12-3/TRBV12-4	CASTYEEGWNTEAFF	TGTGCCAGCACCTATGAGGAGGGGTGGAACACTGAAGCTTTCTTT
TRBD2	TRBJ2-1	few	TRBV20-1	CSAGAPGLAGGLDEQFF	TGCAGTGCTGGGGCACCGGGACTAGCGGGGGGGCTCGATGAGCAGTTCTTC
NA	TRBJ2-3	NA	TRBV6-2/TRBV6-3	CASSPGPATDTQYF	TGTGCCAGCAGTCCGGGACCCGCAACAGATACGCAGTATTTT
TRBD1	TRBJ1-5	NA	TRBV30	CAGLPDRKYQPQHF	TGTGCCGGGTTACCGGACAGGAAGTATCAGCCCCAGCATTTT
NA	TRBJ2-6	few	TRBV4-3	CASSQDAHSGANVLTF	TGCGCCAGCAGCCAAGACGCCCACTCTGGGGCCAACGTCCTGACTTTC